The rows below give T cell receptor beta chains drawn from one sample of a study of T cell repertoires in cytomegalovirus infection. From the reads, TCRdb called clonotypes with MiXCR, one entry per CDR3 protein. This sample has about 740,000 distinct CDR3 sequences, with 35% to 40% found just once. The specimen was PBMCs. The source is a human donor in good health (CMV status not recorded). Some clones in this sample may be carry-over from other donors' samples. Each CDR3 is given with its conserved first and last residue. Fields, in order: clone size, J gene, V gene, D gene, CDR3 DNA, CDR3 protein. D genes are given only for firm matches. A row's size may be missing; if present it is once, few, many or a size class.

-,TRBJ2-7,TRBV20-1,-,TGCAGTGCTAGAGAGGTCCAGGAGTGGGACGAGCAGTACTTC,CSAREVQEWDEQYF
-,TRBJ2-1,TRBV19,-,TGTGCCACTAGACGGGAGCGAAATAGGGATGAGCAGTTCTTC,CATRRERNRDEQFF
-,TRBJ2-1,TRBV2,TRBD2,TGTGCCGACCATCAAAGCGGGGCGCGGGAGCAGTTCTTC,CADHQSGAREQFF
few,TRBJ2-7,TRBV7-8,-,TGTGCCAGCAGCCCGAAACGGACAGTCTACGAGCAGTACTTC,CASSPKRTVYEQYF
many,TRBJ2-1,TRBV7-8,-,TGTGCCAGCAGCTTAGCCTCTCAAAGGGGACAAGCCTACAATGAGCAGTTCTTC,CASSLASQRGQAYNEQFF
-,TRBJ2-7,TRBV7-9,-,TGTGCCAGCAGCATAGTTGGGGGGTACGAGCAGTACTTC,CASSIVGGYEQYF
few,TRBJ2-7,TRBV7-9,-,TGTGCCAGCAGCTTTGGACAGTACAAGGACGAGCAGTACTTC,CASSFGQYKDEQYF
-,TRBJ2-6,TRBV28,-,TGTGCCAGCAGTCTGGGGGACTGCGGGGCCAACGTCCTGACTTTC,CASSLGDCGANVLTF
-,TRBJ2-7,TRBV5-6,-,TGTGCCAGCAAGGCCGGGGGCTCCTACGAGCAGTACTTC,CASKAGGSYEQYF
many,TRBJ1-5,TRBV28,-,TGTGCCAGCAGTTTCTCACAGCGAAATCAGCCCCAGCATTTT,CASSFSQRNQPQHF
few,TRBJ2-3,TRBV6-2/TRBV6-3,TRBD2,TGTGCCAGCAGGGCGGGAGATGTGACAGATACGCAGTATTTT,CASRAGDVTDTQYF
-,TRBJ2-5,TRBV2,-,TGTGCCAGCTGTTGGGCAGGACAAGAGACCCAGTACTTC,CASCWAGQETQYF
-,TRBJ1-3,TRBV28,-,TGTGCCACCCTAGGAAACACCATATATTTT,CATLGNTIYF
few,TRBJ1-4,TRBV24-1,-,TGTGCCACCAGTCAGGCCCCATCGTTGGGGCAGGTTAATGAAAAACTGTTTTTT,CATSQAPSLGQVNEKLFF
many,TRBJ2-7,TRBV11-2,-,TGTGCCAGCAGCTTATCCCTCCTCTACGAGCAGTACTTC,CASSLSLLYEQYF
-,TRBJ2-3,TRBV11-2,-,TGTGCCAGCAGGTCTCATGAGGTAGATACGCAGTATTTT,CASRSHEVDTQYF
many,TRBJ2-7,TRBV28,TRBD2,TGTGCCAGCACCCGCGGGGGGAGCTCCTACGAGCAGTACTTC,CASTRGGSSYEQYF
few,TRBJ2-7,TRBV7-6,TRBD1,TGTGCCAGCAGCTTAGGGGCAGGGGGCATCAACGAGCAGTACTTC,CASSLGAGGINEQYF
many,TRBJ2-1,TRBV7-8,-,TGTGCCAGCAGCTTAGTTATAGGGGCCTACAATGAGCAGTTCTTC,CASSLVIGAYNEQFF
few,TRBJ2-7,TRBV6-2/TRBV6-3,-,TGTGCCAGCAGTTACGGTTCCACAGGGAGAGCCTACGAGCAGTACTTC,CASSYGSTGRAYEQYF
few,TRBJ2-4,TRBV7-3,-,TGTGCCAGCAGCTTAGACGGCGTGCGGGGCGAACAGTACTTC,CASSLDGVRGEQYF
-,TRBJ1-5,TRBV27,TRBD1,TGTGCCAGCAGACCCAGGGGGGGGACGGAGCCCCAGCATTTT,CASRPRGGTEPQHF
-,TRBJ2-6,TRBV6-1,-,TGTGCCAGCAGTCGGGGGTGGTCTGGGGCCAACGTCCTGACTTTC,CASSRGWSGANVLTF
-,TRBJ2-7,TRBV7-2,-,TGTGCCAGCAGCTTAAGGGACACTGTCTACGAGCAGTACTTC,CASSLRDTVYEQYF
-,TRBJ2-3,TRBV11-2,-,TGTGCCAGCAGCTTCCCCGAGCGGCTCACAGATACGCAGTATTTT,CASSFPERLTDTQYF
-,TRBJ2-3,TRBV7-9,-,TGTGCCAGCAGCTTATTGGGGGGAGTACCAGATACGCAGTATTTT,CASSLLGGVPDTQYF
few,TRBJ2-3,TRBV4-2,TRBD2,TGTGCCAGCAGCCAAGTGGGACTAGCGGGGTCTACAGATACGCAGTATTTT,CASSQVGLAGSTDTQYF
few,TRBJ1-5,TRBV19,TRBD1,TGTGCCAGTAGTATTGAGGGGGCAAAGCAGCCCCAGCATTTT,CASSIEGAKQPQHF
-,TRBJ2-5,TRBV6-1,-,TGTGCCAGCTCTCTCGCGGGGGCCGAGACCCAGGACTTC,CASSLAGAETQDF
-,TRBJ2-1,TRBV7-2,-,TGTGACAGCATCTATCTAGCGTCGTCCTACAATGAGCATTTCTTC,CDSIYLASSYNEHFF